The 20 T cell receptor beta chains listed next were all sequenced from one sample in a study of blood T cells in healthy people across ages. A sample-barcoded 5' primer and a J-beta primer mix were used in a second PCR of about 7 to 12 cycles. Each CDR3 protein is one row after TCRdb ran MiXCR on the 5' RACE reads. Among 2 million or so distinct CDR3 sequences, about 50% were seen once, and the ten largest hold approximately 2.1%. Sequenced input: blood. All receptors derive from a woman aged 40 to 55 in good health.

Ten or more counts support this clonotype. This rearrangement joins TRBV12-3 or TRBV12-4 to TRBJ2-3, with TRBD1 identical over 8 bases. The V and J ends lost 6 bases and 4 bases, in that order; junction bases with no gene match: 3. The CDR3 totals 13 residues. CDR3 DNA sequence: TGTGCCAGCAGGACAGGGGCCCCAGATACGCAGTATTTT. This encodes CASRTGAPDTQYF.

CDR3 nucleotide sequence: TGCAGTGCTAGAGATCATACTGGCAGGGGGCCCGAAGATACGCAGTATTTT. It yields the protein CSARDHTGRGPEDTQYF. This chain uses TRBV20-1 with TRBJ2-3, with 8 positions matching TRBD1. Germline V CDR1 and CDR2: DFQATT, SNEGSKA (reference sequence). This CDR3 has 17 residues. Unmatched junction bases numbered 13, after V lost 0 bases and J lost 5 bases.

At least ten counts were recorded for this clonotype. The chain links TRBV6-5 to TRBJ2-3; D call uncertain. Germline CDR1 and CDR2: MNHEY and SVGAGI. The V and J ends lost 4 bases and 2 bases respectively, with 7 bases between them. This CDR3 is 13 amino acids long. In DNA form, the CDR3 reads TGTGCCAGCAGTTTTAGGGACACAGATACGCAGTATTTT. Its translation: CASSFRDTDTQYF.

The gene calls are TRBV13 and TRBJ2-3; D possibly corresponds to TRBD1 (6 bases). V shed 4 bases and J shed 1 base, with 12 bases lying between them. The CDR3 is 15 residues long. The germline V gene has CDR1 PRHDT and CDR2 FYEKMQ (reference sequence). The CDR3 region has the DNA TGTGCCAGCAGCTGGGGGACATCCCGCACAGATACGCAGTATTTT. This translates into CASSWGTSRTDTQYF.

The chain's CDR3 is CASSLGQGVRDEQYF. The CDR3 nucleotides read TGCGCCAGCAGCCTCGGACAGGGGGTGCGGGATGAGCAGTACTTC. The chain combines TRBV5-1 with TRBJ2-4; 10 nucleotides match TRBD1. The junction had 14 bases not matched to a gene; V was cut back by 4 bases and J by 13 bases. The CDR3 is 15 amino acids. The germline V gene has CDR1 SGHRS and CDR2 YFSETQ.

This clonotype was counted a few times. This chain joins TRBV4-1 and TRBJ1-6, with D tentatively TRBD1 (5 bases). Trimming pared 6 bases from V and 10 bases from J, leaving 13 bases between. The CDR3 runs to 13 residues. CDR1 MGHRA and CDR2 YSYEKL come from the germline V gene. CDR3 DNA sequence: TGCGCCAGCAGAGGGGTGTGGGTCTCACCCCTCCACTTT. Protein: CASRGVWVSPLHF.

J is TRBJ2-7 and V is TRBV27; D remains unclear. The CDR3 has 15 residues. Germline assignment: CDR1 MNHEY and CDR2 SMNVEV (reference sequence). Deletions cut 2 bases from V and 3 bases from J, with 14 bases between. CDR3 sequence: CASSLRPSWRYEQYF. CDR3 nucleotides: TGTGCCAGCAGTTTAAGGCCATCCTGGCGCTACGAGCAGTACTTC.

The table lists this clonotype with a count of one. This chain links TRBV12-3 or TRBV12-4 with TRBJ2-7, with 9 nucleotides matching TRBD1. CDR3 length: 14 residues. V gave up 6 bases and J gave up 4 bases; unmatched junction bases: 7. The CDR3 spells CASRLLGQGYEQYF. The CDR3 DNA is TGTGCCAGCAGGTTATTGGGACAGGGTTACGAGCAGTACTTC.

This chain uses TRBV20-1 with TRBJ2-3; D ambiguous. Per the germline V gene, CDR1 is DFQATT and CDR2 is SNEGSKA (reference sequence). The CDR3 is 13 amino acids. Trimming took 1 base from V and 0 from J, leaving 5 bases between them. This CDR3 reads CSARVQSTDTQYF. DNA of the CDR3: TGCAGTGCTAGAGTTCAGAGCACAGATACGCAGTATTTT.

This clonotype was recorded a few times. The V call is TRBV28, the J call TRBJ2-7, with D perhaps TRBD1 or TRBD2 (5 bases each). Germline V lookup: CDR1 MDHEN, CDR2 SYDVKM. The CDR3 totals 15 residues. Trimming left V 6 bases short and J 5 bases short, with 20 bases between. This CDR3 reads CASRPTGLTRNEQYF. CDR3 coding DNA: TGTGCCAGCAGACCCACGGGGCTAACGAGAAACGAGCAGTACTTC.

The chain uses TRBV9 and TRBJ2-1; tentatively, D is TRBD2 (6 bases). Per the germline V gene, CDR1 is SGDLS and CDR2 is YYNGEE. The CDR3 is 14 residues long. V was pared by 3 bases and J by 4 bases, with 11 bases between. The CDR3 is CASSANGGYNEQFF. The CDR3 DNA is TGTGCCAGCAGCGCAAACGGGGGATACAATGAGCAGTTCTTC.

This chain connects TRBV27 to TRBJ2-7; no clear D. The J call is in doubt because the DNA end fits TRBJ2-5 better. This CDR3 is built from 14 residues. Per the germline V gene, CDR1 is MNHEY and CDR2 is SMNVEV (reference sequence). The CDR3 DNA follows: TGTGCCAGCAGTTCTTATTCGCAGTTTGAGACCCAGTACTTC. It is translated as CASSSYSQFETQYF.

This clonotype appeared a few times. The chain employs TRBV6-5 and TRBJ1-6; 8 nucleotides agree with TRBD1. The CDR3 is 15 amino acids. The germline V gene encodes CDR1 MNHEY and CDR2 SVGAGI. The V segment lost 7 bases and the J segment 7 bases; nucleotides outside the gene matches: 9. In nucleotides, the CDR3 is TGTGCCAGCACCTACGGCAGGGGGCTCAATTCACCCCTCCACTTT. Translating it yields CASTYGRGLNSPLHF.

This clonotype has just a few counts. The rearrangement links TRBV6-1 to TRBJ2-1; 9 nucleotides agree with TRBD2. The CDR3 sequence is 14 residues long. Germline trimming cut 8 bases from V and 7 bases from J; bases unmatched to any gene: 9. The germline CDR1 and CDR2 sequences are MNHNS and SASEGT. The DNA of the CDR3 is TGTGCCAGCGACAAAGGACTAGCGTCGAATGAGCAGTTCTTC. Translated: CASDKGLASNEQFF.

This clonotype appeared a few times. CDR3 DNA sequence: TGTGCCAGCAGTTCCCTCACCCAGTACTTC. Its translation: CASSSLTQYF. V gene TRBV28 combines with J gene TRBJ2-5; no definite D call. From germline, CDR1 is MDHEN and CDR2 SYDVKM. This CDR3 region has 10 residues. The V gene lost 4 bases and the J gene lost 8 bases, with 5 bases spanning the gap.

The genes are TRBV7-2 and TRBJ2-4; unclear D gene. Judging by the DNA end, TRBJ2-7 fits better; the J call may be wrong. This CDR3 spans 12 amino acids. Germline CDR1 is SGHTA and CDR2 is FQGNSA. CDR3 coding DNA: TGTGCCAGCAGCCTCGATACCCTCGAGCAGTACTTC. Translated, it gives CASSLDTLEQYF.

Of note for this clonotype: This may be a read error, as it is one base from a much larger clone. The CDR3 region is CVSSLEGFSYEQYF. The CDR3 nucleotides are TGTGTCAGCAGTTTGGAAGGATTTTCCTACGAGCAGTACTTC. The rearrangement uses TRBV28 and TRBJ2-7, with unresolved D. This CDR3 region has 14 residues. Germline loops: CDR1 MDHEN, CDR2 SYDVKM.

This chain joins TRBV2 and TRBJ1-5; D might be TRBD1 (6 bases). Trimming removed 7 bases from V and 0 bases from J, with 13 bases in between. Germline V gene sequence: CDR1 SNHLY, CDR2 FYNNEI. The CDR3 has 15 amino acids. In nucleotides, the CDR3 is TGTGCCAGCAAGCGGACAGAAAATAGCAATCAGCCCCAGCATTTT. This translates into CASKRTENSNQPQHF.

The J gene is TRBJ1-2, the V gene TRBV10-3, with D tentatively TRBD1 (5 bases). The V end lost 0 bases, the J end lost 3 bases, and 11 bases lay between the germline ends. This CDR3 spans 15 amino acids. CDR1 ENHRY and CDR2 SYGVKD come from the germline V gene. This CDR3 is CAISESTSGDYGYTF. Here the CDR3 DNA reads TGTGCCATCAGTGAGTCGACTTCGGGGGACTATGGCTACACCTTC.

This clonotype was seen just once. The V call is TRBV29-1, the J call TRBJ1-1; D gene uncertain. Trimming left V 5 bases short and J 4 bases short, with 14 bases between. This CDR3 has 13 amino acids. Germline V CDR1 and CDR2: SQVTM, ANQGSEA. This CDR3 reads CSVYNYGSTEAFF. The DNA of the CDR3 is TGCAGCGTTTACAATTACGGTAGCACTGAAGCTTTCTTT.